This T cell receptor (beta chain) was documented in a study of T cell repertoires in cytomegalovirus infection. A single record per CDR3 protein comes from TCRdb applying MiXCR to the reads. The table has roughly 250,000 distinct CDR3 sequences, 20% to 25% seen once. This clonotype appeared many times. Germline CDR1 reads SGHVS; CDR2 reads FQNEAQ. The CDR3 sequence is 16 residues long. V dropped 4 bases and J dropped 3; count of bases not matched to a gene: 4. The sample taken for sequencing was CD8+ T cells from PBMCs. The chain joins TRBV7-8 to TRBJ2-1; TRBD1 matches 12 bases. This clonotype was sampled from a human donor in good health (CMV status not recorded). Some clones in this sample may be carry-over from other donors' samples. The CDR3 sequence is CASSSGTGGIYNEQFF. As DNA, the CDR3 is TGTGCCAGCAGCTCGGGGACAGGGGGCATCTACAATGAGCAGTTCTTC.